The source of this T cell receptor beta chain is a study of Ad26.COV2.S vaccination and SARS-CoV-2 variants. Treatment here: about 20 received Ad26.COV2.S at low or high dose, single or two shots; 5 received placebo; per-sample allocation not given. Sampling happened 63 days after the first vaccine or placebo injection. V was pared by 3 bases and J by 4 bases, with 16 bases between. CDR3 length: 15 amino acids. CDR1 MNHEY and CDR2 SMNVEV come from the germline V gene (reference sequence). A single count supports this clone. Assay used: immunoSEQ multiplex PCR; TCRdb lists only in-frame clones, some missing. The data contain hundreds of thousands of clones, approximately 86% of them singletons.

The receptor's source is a person aged 18 to 65 who received the Ad26.COV2.S COVID-19 vaccine or a placebo. The source was peripheral blood, collected in a trial of Ad26.COV2.S vaccine versus placebo. The J gene is TRBJ2-7, the V gene TRBV27; no reliable D call. DNA of the CDR3: TGTGCCAGCAGTTTCGGGTACTCCCCGAGATACGAGCAGTACTTC. Protein: CASSFGYSPRYEQYF.